What follows are 32 T cell receptor beta chains derived from one specimen sequenced in a study of beta chain features in type 1 diabetes. Isolated RNA was reverse transcribed in full, so expressed TCRB transcripts were sequenced. The data were produced by immunoSEQ multiplex PCR, yet TCRdb's version contains in-frame clones alone and is incomplete. Seen here are around 300,000 clones, roughly 8% observed once, and the top ten hold over 0.8%. The material sequenced was central memory CD4+ T cells from blood. Receptors originate from a woman between 18 and 29 years old in good health.

The chain carries TRBV7-2 and TRBJ2-3; D perhaps matches TRBD1 (8 bases). The CDR3 has 19 residues. Per the germline V gene, CDR1 is SGHTA and CDR2 is FQGNSA. Deletions cut 5 bases from V and 1 base from J, with 25 bases between. This CDR3 is CASSPQGGALTLRTDTQYF. The DNA of the CDR3 is TGTGCCAGCAGCCCACAGGGGGGGGCACTTACTCTCCGCACAGATACGCAGTATTTT.

This clone was found a few times. CDR3 amino acids: CASSSEGRLYGYTF. CDR3 sequence (DNA): TGTGCCAGCAGTTCGGAGGGACGACTCTATGGCTACACCTTC. The J gene is TRBJ1-2, the V gene TRBV28; tentative D call: TRBD1 (5 bases). V was trimmed by 4 bases and J by 4 bases, leaving 13 bases between them. This CDR3 spans 14 amino acids. Germline CDR1 and CDR2: MDHEN and SYDVKM.

This clone has a count of ten or more. This chain connects TRBV11-3 to TRBJ2-7; TRBD1 might be the D (5 bases). Germline V gene data show CDR1 as SGHNT and CDR2 as YENEEA. The CDR3 runs to 12 residues. The V gene lost 1 base and the J gene lost 6 bases, with 7 bases spanning the gap. The CDR3 nucleotides read TGTGCCAGCAGCTTAGGACAGCGCGAGCAGTACTTC. Protein: CASSLGQREQYF.

This chain joins TRBV7-2 and TRBJ2-7; no reliable D call. The CDR3 loop spans 13 amino acids. Germline V gives CDR1 SGHTA, CDR2 FQGNSA. Trimming cost V 5 bases and J 4 bases, with 12 bases left between them. The CDR3 DNA follows: TGTGCCAGCAGCCCCGGCCGGTATTACGAGCAGTACTTC. Protein sequence: CASSPGRYYEQYF.

The chain carries TRBV7-2 and TRBJ2-5; TRBD2 matches at 8 bases. Germline assignment: CDR1 SGHTA and CDR2 FQGNSA. The CDR3 contains 16 residues. V lost 0 bases, J lost 2 bases, and 5 bases stayed unmatched. The CDR3 here is CASSLALAGRQETQYF. For the CDR3, the DNA is TGTGCCAGCAGCTTAGCGTTAGCGGGGCGTCAAGAGACCCAGTACTTC.

There are a few counts of this clone. The chain uses TRBV7-6 and TRBJ2-3; D ambiguous. Germline CDR1 and CDR2: SGHVS and FNYEAQ. There are 18 residues in the CDR3. The V gene lost 1 base and the J gene lost 2 bases, with 19 bases spanning the gap. For the CDR3, the DNA is TGTGCCAGCAGCTTAGGTCCGGGCACCCAATCCCCCACAGATACGCAGTATTTT. Encoded protein: CASSLGPGTQSPTDTQYF.

This rearrangement joins TRBV11-3 to TRBJ1-1; no clear D. Germline CDR1 and CDR2: SGHNT and YENEEA. The CDR3 length is 14 residues. V was shortened by 3 bases and J by 4 bases, with 12 bases between the two germline ends. CDR3 residues: CASSFTGFSTEAFF. The CDR3 DNA follows: TGTGCCAGCAGCTTCACCGGATTCTCCACTGAAGCTTTCTTT.

The V and J genes are TRBV18 and TRBJ1-2; 8 nucleotides match TRBD1. This CDR3 spans 13 amino acids. The ends lost 5 bases at V and 8 bases at J; junction bases unmatched: 7. Per germline, CDR1 KGHSH and CDR2 LQKENI. This CDR3 is CASSGDRPGGYTF. CDR3 nucleotide sequence: TGTGCCAGCTCAGGGGACAGGCCGGGCGGCTACACCTTC.

CDR3 protein: CASSDWGRGRLVTEAFF. DNA for the CDR3: TGTGCCAGCAGTGATTGGGGGCGGGGTCGGTTGGTCACTGAAGCTTTCTTT. The chain recombines TRBV25-1 with TRBJ1-1; tentatively, D is TRBD1 (6 bases). The V end lost 3 bases, the J end lost 4 bases, and 21 bases lay between the germline ends. Germline V gives CDR1 MGHDK, CDR2 SYGVNS. This CDR3 is built from 17 residues.

This chain connects TRBV28 to TRBJ1-2, with D perhaps TRBD1 (6 bases). Trimming removed 7 bases at V and 0 bases at J, with 18 bases between. The germline gives CDR1 MDHEN, CDR2 SYDVKM. The CDR3 is 16 residues long. The CDR3 region is CASIMTGAFSNYGYTF. The CDR3 nucleotides read TGTGCCAGCATTATGACAGGCGCCTTTTCTAACTATGGCTACACCTTC.

There are many counts of this clone. The chain combines TRBV2 with TRBJ2-1; D gene uncertain. Between the trimmed V and J ends, which lost 4 bases and 7 bases, there was a span of 8 bases. The germline CDR1 and CDR2 sequences are SNHLY and FYNNEI. The CDR3 sequence is 12 residues long. CDR3 DNA sequence: TGTGCCAGCAGTGTAGAATGGAATGAGCAGTTCTTC. Amino acids: CASSVEWNEQFF.

This clone was seen a few times. The identical CDR3 is also encoded by other nucleotide sequences in the sample. The chain joins TRBV15 to TRBJ1-2; 9 bases align to TRBD1. The CDR3 runs 13 residues. Germline V gene sequence: CDR1 LNHNV, CDR2 YYDKDF (reference sequence). V was clipped by 3 bases and J by 6 bases; unmatched bases: 2. The CDR3 loop is CATSRDRGDGYTF. CDR3 coding DNA: TGTGCCACCAGCAGGGACAGGGGAGATGGCTACACCTTC.

This clone was detected a few times. The rearrangement uses TRBV19 and TRBJ2-2; 7 bases fit TRBD1. CDR1 LNHDA and CDR2 SQIVND come from the germline V gene (reference sequence). The trim removed 7 bases at V and 2 bases at J, leaving 4 bases unmatched. This CDR3 region has 14 residues. The CDR3 region has the DNA TGTGCCAGTAAAGGACAGGTCAACACCGGGGAGCTGTTTTTT. Protein: CASKGQVNTGELFF.

This clone was recorded a few times. This sequence joins TRBV25-1 and TRBJ1-1; 7 bases line up with TRBD1. Germline V gives CDR1 MGHDK, CDR2 SYGVNS. The CDR3 has 13 residues. V was clipped by 7 bases and J by 4 bases; unmatched bases: 6. CDR3 protein: CASTPRQGTEAFF. The CDR3 nucleotides read TGTGCCAGCACCCCCAGACAGGGCACTGAAGCTTTCTTT.

The chain couples TRBV7-9 to TRBJ2-2, with D perhaps matching TRBD1 (6 bases). The CDR3 covers 16 residues. Germline V gene lookup returns CDR1 SEHNR and CDR2 FQNEAQ (reference sequence). Between the trimmed V and J ends, which lost 5 bases and 4 bases, there was a span of 17 bases. The CDR3 spells CASSAPWTVTTGELFF. In DNA form, the CDR3 reads TGTGCCAGCAGCGCCCCCTGGACAGTTACCACCGGGGAGCTGTTTTTT.

The CDR3 DNA reads as TGTGCCAGCAGCTTAGCTTCGGGAGGATCCTACGAGCAGTACGTC. This sequence encodes CASSLASGGSYEQYV. The chain uses TRBV7-2 and TRBJ2-7; 7 nucleotides line up with TRBD2. The V and J ends lost 0 bases and 1 base, in that order; junction bases with no gene match: 3. CDR3 length: 15 amino acids. In germline, CDR1 is SGHTA, CDR2 FQGNSA.

This clone has just a few counts. The genes are TRBV27 and TRBJ1-4, with 8 positions matching TRBD1. Trimming took 5 bases from V and 3 from J; bases not matched to a gene: 2. The CDR3 consists of 14 residues. CDR1 is MNHEY, CDR2 SMNVEV, per germline (reference sequence). The CDR3 bases are TGTGCCAGCAGTAGACAGGGGTCTAATGAAAAACTGTTTTTT. Encoded protein: CASSRQGSNEKLFF.

This clone has only a few counts. The CDR3 loop reads CASSYSNRAPGNTIYF. In nucleotides, the CDR3 is TGTGCCAGCAGTTACTCGAATAGGGCGCCTGGAAACACCATATATTTT. The rearrangement uses TRBV6-5 and TRBJ1-3; D unresolved. The CDR3 loop spans 16 amino acids. V lost 0 bases, J lost 2 bases, and 11 bases lay in between. Germline CDR1 MNHEY, CDR2 SVGAGI.

This clone was seen only a few times. The chain is built from TRBV5-1 and TRBJ2-2; TRBD1 agrees at 8 bases. Germline values: CDR1 SGHRS, CDR2 YFSETQ. Losses at the gene ends were 3 bases for V and 0 bases for J; bases not matched to a gene: 1. The CDR3 consists of 15 residues. The DNA of the CDR3 is TGCGCCAGCAGCTGGGACAGGCCGAACACCGGGGAGCTGTTTTTT. As protein: CASSWDRPNTGELFF. Supplemented by reference TRBV5-1 and TRBJ2-2, the full variable domain reads KAGVTQTPRYLIKTRGQQVTLSCSPISGHRSVSWYQQTPGQGLQFLFEYFSETQRNKGNFPGRFSGRQFSNSRSEMNVSTLELGDSALYLCASSWDRPNTGELFFGEGSRLTVL.

This clone was picked up many times. This chain links TRBV25-1 with TRBJ2-1, with 12 nucleotides matching TRBD2. The V segment lost 4 bases and the J segment 4 bases; nucleotides outside the gene matches: 2. There are 15 residues in the CDR3. The V gene's germline CDR1 is MGHDK and CDR2 SYGVNS. The CDR3 is CASSAGTSGYNEQFF. The CDR3 DNA sequence: TGTGCCAGCAGTGCCGGGACTAGCGGGTACAATGAGCAGTTCTTC.

This clone was picked up many times. The J gene is TRBJ2-1, the V gene TRBV25-1, with 8 bases that match TRBD1. The CDR3 is 13 amino acids. V was clipped by 3 bases and J by 11 bases; unmatched bases: 6. Germline CDR1 and CDR2: MGHDK and SYGVNS. The CDR3 coding sequence is TGTGCCAGCAGTGAGTACAGGGACAGGAAGCAGTTCTTC. This encodes CASSEYRDRKQFF.

This CDR3 is CASSLGQGGGEAFF. The CDR3 coding sequence is TGCGCCAGCAGCTTGGGCCAGGGAGGGGGCGAAGCTTTCTTT. The chain uses TRBV5-1 and TRBJ1-1, with TRBD1 matching over 7 bases. V gave up 0 bases and J gave up 8 bases; unmatched junction bases: 7. From germline, CDR1 is SGHRS and CDR2 YFSETQ. CDR3 length equals 14 residues. The whole variable domain, filled in from reference TRBV5-1 and TRBJ1-1, reads KAGVTQTPRYLIKTRGQQVTLSCSPISGHRSVSWYQQTPGQGLQFLFEYFSETQRNKGNFPGRFSGRQFSNSRSEMNVSTLELGDSALYLCASSLGQGGGEAFFGQGTRLTVV.

This clone was counted only a few times. This chain links TRBV13 with TRBJ2-5; 7 bases align to TRBD2. The CDR3 contains 18 residues. V lost 6 bases and J lost 5; bases outside the gene matches: 21. Germline CDR1 and CDR2: PRHDT and FYEKMQ (reference sequence). The CDR3 DNA follows: TGTGCCAGCAGACCTACGCACACTCCGGGACTACCCTCGGAGACCCAGTACTTC. Protein: CASRPTHTPGLPSETQYF. The variable domain in full, completed from reference TRBV13 and TRBJ2-5, reads AAGVIQSPRHLIKEKRETATLKCYPIPRHDTVYWYQQGPGQDPQFLISFYEKMQSDKGSIPDRFSAQQFSDYHSELNMSSLELGDSALYFCASRPTHTPGLPSETQYFGPGTRLLVL.

This clone has a handful of counts. V gene TRBV7-3 combines with J gene TRBJ1-2; TRBD1 aligns across 7 bases. Unmatched junction bases numbered 8, after V lost 5 bases and J lost 8 bases. The CDR3 contains 13 residues. Looked up from germline, CDR1 is SGHTA and CDR2 is FQGTGA. As DNA, the CDR3 is TGTGCCAGCAGCCCAACAGGGGTTGAAGGCTACACCTTC. It is translated as CASSPTGVEGYTF.

The chain joins TRBV7-2 to TRBJ2-3; 8 positions match TRBD2. Germline lookup yields CDR1 SGHTA and CDR2 FQGNSA. The CDR3 has 14 amino acids. The junction had 3 bases not matched to a gene; V was cut back by 5 bases and J by 2 bases. This CDR3 reads CASSPGLVTDTQYF. The CDR3 nucleotides read TGTGCCAGCAGCCCGGGACTAGTCACAGATACGCAGTATTTT.

V is TRBV11-3 and J is TRBJ2-1; the match to TRBD2 covers 10 bases. Trimming removed 1 base from V and 12 bases from J; junction bases left unmatched: 6. The CDR3 extends over 14 amino acids. Germline-derived CDR1 and CDR2 are SGHNT and YENEEA. The CDR3 here is CASSLALAGERQFF. CDR3 nucleotide sequence: TGTGCCAGCAGCTTAGCTCTAGCGGGAGAACGGCAGTTCTTC.

This clone has at least ten counts. This rearrangement joins TRBV7-2 to TRBJ2-7; D gene ambiguous. Deletions cut 2 bases from V and 0 bases from J, with 8 bases between. The CDR3 contains 14 residues. Germline V gene data show CDR1 as SGHTA and CDR2 as FQGNSA. The CDR3 sequence: CASSLLHSSYEQYF. CDR3 coding DNA: TGTGCCAGCAGCTTACTACACAGCTCCTACGAGCAGTACTTC.

Only a few counts were recorded for this clone. Other DNA sequences of this sample code for an identical CDR3. The chain has TRBV9 and TRBJ1-2; D might be TRBD1 (6 bases). This CDR3 contains 13 residues. Germline V gene sequence: CDR1 SGDLS, CDR2 YYNGEE. The germline V and J ends were trimmed by 0 bases and 7 bases, with 10 bases remaining between them. The CDR3 here is CASSVAGAGGYTF. CDR3 sequence (DNA): TGTGCCAGCAGCGTAGCGGGGGCCGGTGGCTACACCTTC.

There are a few counts of this clone. The J gene is TRBJ2-7, the V gene TRBV6-6; 8 bases agree with TRBD2. The CDR3 length is 15 residues. Germline CDR1 is MNHNY and CDR2 is SVGAGI (reference sequence). The J segment lost 7 bases and the V segment lost 8 bases, leaving 16 bases of the junction unmatched. The CDR3 reads CASGLSGGGRKEQYF. CDR3 DNA sequence: TGTGCCAGCGGCCTTTCCGGGGGCGGGAGGAAAGAGCAGTACTTC.

This clone has just a few counts. The chain carries TRBV5-4 and TRBJ2-3; D is ambiguous. CDR1 is SGHNT and CDR2 is YYREEE in the germline V gene (reference sequence). The CDR3 has 13 residues. Deletions cut 2 bases from V and 6 bases from J, with 10 bases between. CDR3 amino acids: CASSLGPEDTQYF. The CDR3 DNA reads as TGTGCCAGCAGCTTAGGGCCTGAGGATACGCAGTATTTT. The full variable domain, with the rest looked up from reference TRBV5-4 and TRBJ2-3, is ETGVTQSPTHLIKTRGQQVTLRCSSQSGHNTVSWYQQALGQGPQFIFQYYREEENGRGNFPPRFSGLQFPNYSSELNVNALELDDSALYLCASSLGPEDTQYFGPGTRLTVL.

Only a few counts were recorded for this clone. The chain links TRBV19 to TRBJ1-4; 9 bases map to TRBD1. After removal of 8 bases from V and 7 bases from J, the junction contained 8 bases not matched to a gene. The CDR3 sequence is 14 residues long. Germline V lookup: CDR1 LNHDA, CDR2 SQIVND (reference sequence). The DNA of the CDR3 is TGTGCCAGTCGGCGAAAGGGACAGGGTGAAAAACTGTTTTTT. Encoded protein: CASRRKGQGEKLFF.

V usage is TRBV7-9 and J usage is TRBJ1-2; weak D call: TRBD1 (5 bases). V lost 3 bases, J lost 4 bases, and 9 bases lay in between. The CDR3 length is 13 residues. CDR1 and CDR2 from the germline V gene are SEHNR and FQNEAQ (reference sequence). DNA for the CDR3: TGTGCCAGCAGCTTCGGCACAGGCTATGGCTACACCTTC. As protein: CASSFGTGYGYTF.